This T cell receptor beta chain was captured in a study of blood T cell repertoires in COVID-19. V lost 7 bases, J lost 7 bases, and 10 bases stayed unmatched. The CDR3 has 13 amino acids. CDR1 and CDR2 (germline): SNHLY, FYNNEI. Some clones are missing from TCRdb's copy, which holds only in-frame ones; the method was immunoSEQ multiplex PCR. The repertoire holds about 140,000 clones, nearly 80% seen once, with 2.5% to 3% in the top ten. Sequenced material: PBMCs or T cells enriched from blood (not recorded which). The clonotype was recovered from a woman aged 50 to 60 who had recovered from COVID-19. The chain has TRBV2 and TRBJ2-7; TRBD2 agrees at 7 bases. The CDR3 coding sequence is TGTGCCAGCACAGAGGCGGGAGTTGTGGAGCAGTACTTC. Residues: CASTEAGVVEQYF.